A single sample is the source of the 26 T cell receptor beta chains below, sequenced in a study of blood T cells in healthy people across ages. Sample-barcoded 5' priming and a J-beta primer mix drove a second PCR of roughly 6 to 12 cycles. TCRdb reanalysed the 5' RACE reads using MiXCR and keeps one entry per CDR3 protein. The repertoire holds over 750,000 distinct CDR3 sequences, with around 25% as singletons. The same sample was also studied in work on T cells of mothers and their children.

The sequencing input was blood. The receptors derive from a boy younger than 18 in good health.

The V and J genes are TRBV27 and TRBJ1-6; TRBD1 aligns across 10 bases. Losses at the gene ends were 1 base for V and 10 bases for J; bases not matched to a gene: 4. CDR1 is MNHEY, CDR2 SMNVEV, per germline (reference sequence). The CDR3 has 15 residues. CDR3 sequence: CASSLWGTGDSPLHF. The CDR3 nucleotides are TGTGCCAGCAGTTTATGGGGGACAGGGGACTCACCCCTCCACTTT.

This clonotype came up a few times. V usage is TRBV6-1 and J usage is TRBJ1-5, with a possible D match to TRBD1 (6 bases). V shed 7 bases and J shed 2 bases, with 15 bases lying between them. Germline CDR1 reads MNHNS; CDR2 reads SASEGT. The CDR3 is 15 residues long. The CDR3 DNA is TGTGCCAGCAATAACAGGGATAGGGGCAATCAGCCCCAGCATTTT. Translated: CASNNRDRGNQPQHF.

The chain is built from TRBV2 and TRBJ2-1, with D unclear. Between the trimmed V and J ends, which lost 3 bases and 0 bases, there was a span of 12 bases. The CDR3 is made up of 16 amino acids. Per the germline V gene, CDR1 is SNHLY and CDR2 is FYNNEI. The CDR3 nucleotides read TGTGCCAGCAGTGACAAAGGGCTAAGCTCCTACAATGAGCAGTTCTTC. This sequence encodes CASSDKGLSSYNEQFF.

This clonotype came up a few times. A junction boundary mismatches the germline segment, possibly from a read error. The chain carries TRBV29-1 and TRBJ2-3, with D uncertain. CDR3 size: 13 residues. CDR1 and CDR2 from the germline V gene are SQVTM and ANQGSEA. CDR3 amino acids: CSIEEARTDTQYF. In DNA, the CDR3 is TGCAGCATTGAAGAAGCTCGCACAGATACGCAGTATTTT.

The chain carries TRBV10-3 and TRBJ2-6; 8 bases align to TRBD1. In germline, CDR1 is ENHRY, CDR2 SYGVKD. V shed 6 bases and J 0 bases; nucleotides not matched to a gene: 7. The CDR3 is 17 amino acids. The CDR3 region is CAIRDRGRSSGANVLTF. In nucleotides, the CDR3 is TGTGCCATCAGAGACAGGGGTCGGTCCTCTGGGGCCAACGTCCTGACTTTC.

The chain combines TRBV5-1 with TRBJ2-3; D may correspond to TRBD1 or TRBD2 (5 bases each). Deletions cut 0 bases from V and 2 bases from J, with 19 bases between. CDR3 length equals 18 residues. From germline, CDR1 is SGHRS and CDR2 YFSETQ. The CDR3 loop reads CASSLALTGTTPTDTQYF. CDR3 nucleotides: TGCGCCAGCAGCTTGGCCCTAACCGGGACGACACCCACAGATACGCAGTATTTT.

This clonotype was seen more than once but under ten times. The CDR3 nucleotides read TGCGCCAGTACCCCAGAGCGGGAGGACGAGGAGACCCAGTACTTC. Protein product: CASTPEREDEETQYF. The rearrangement joins TRBV10-2 to TRBJ2-5; 9 bases agree with TRBD2. With V trimmed by 9 bases and J by 5 bases, 13 bases remained unmatched. The germline V gene has CDR1 WSHSY and CDR2 SAAADI. The CDR3 consists of 15 residues.

This clonotype was recorded a few times. The chain carries TRBV7-2 and TRBJ2-3; 10 positions agree with TRBD2. The CDR3 length is 17 residues. The V and J ends lost 0 bases and 6 bases, in that order; junction bases with no gene match: 9. Germline V lookup: CDR1 SGHTA, CDR2 FQGNSA. CDR3 loop: CASSLALAGDIRDTQYF. The CDR3, as DNA: TGTGCCAGCAGCTTAGCTCTAGCGGGAGACATACGGGATACGCAGTATTTT.

As regards this clonotype: Without the conserved terminal phenylalanine or tryptophan, this CDR3 likely stems from a read error. The chain employs TRBV10-3 and TRBJ1-1, with 9 positions matching TRBD1. This CDR3 contains 15 residues. Looked up from germline, CDR1 is ENHRY and CDR2 is SYGVKD. After removal of 0 bases from V and 5 bases from J, the junction contained 4 bases not matched to a gene. The CDR3 nucleotides read TGTGCCATCAGTGAGTCGGGACAGGGACGGACTGAAGCTTTCTCT. This translates into CAISESGQGRTEAFS.

This clonotype was observed a few times. The V gene is TRBV4-3, the J gene TRBJ1-1; D might be TRBD1 (5 bases). Trimming removed 0 bases from V and 5 bases from J, with 13 bases in between. The CDR3 has 15 amino acids. Germline CDR1 and CDR2: LGHNA and YSLEER. This CDR3 reads CASSQDLGGGTEAFF. CDR3 coding DNA: TGCGCCAGCAGCCAAGATCTGGGGGGAGGAACTGAAGCTTTCTTT.

The V gene is TRBV12-3 or TRBV12-4, the J gene TRBJ2-5; 7 bases align to TRBD2. The CDR3 loop spans 16 amino acids. The V and J ends lost 2 bases and 5 bases, in that order; junction bases with no gene match: 11. DNA for the CDR3: TGTGCCAGCAGTTTAATCGGTGGCCGGGAGGAGGAGACCCAGTACTTC. Residues: CASSLIGGREEETQYF.

This chain links TRBV10-3 with TRBJ1-5; D uncertain. The CDR3 length is 13 residues. Germline V gene sequence: CDR1 ENHRY, CDR2 SYGVKD. V gave up 3 bases and J gave up 4 bases, with 7 bases separating them. The CDR3 protein is CAISDKGNQPQHF. The CDR3 DNA reads as TGTGCCATCAGTGATAAGGGTAATCAGCCCCAGCATTTT.

The chain carries TRBV19 and TRBJ2-5; TRBD2 matches 9 bases. The junction had 7 bases not matched to a gene; V was cut back by 3 bases and J by 5 bases. The CDR3 totals 15 residues. CDR1 and CDR2 (germline): LNHDA, SQIVND (reference sequence). The CDR3 sequence: CASSIQRGARETQYF. In nucleotides, the CDR3 is TGTGCCAGTAGTATCCAGCGGGGGGCCAGGGAGACCCAGTACTTC.

This clonotype was detected ten times or more. V usage is TRBV5-6 and J usage is TRBJ2-1; D is ambiguous. CDR3 length: 12 residues. V lost 2 bases and J lost 7, with 7 bases in between. Germline V gene sequence: CDR1 SGHDT, CDR2 YYEEEE. CDR3 region: CASSFVGNEQFF. As DNA, the CDR3 is TGTGCCAGCAGCTTTGTCGGGAATGAGCAGTTCTTC.

A few counts support this clonotype. The V call is TRBV5-6, the J call TRBJ1-1; the D is unclear. This CDR3 has 14 amino acids. Germline V gene data show CDR1 as SGHDT and CDR2 as YYEEEE. V dropped 3 bases and J dropped 1 base, with 10 bases sitting between them. The CDR3 region has the DNA TGTGCCAGCAGCTCCAAGGACGGGAACACTGAAGCTTTCTTT. Protein product: CASSSKDGNTEAFF.

This clonotype has a handful of counts. The chain couples TRBV28 to TRBJ2-5; no clear D. The CDR3 totals 15 residues. V was clipped by 2 bases and J by 5 bases, with 15 bases between them. Germline CDR1 reads MDHEN; CDR2 reads SYDVKM. The DNA for the CDR3 is TGTGCCAGCAGTTTAACTACCTCTGAATGGGAGACCCAGTACTTC. It is translated as CASSLTTSEWETQYF.

V gene TRBV4-2 combines with J gene TRBJ2-5; 8 bases match TRBD2. J was trimmed by 1 base and V by 0 bases; bases with no gene match: 4. The CDR3 spans 16 residues. From germline, CDR1 is LGHNA and CDR2 YNFKEQ. CDR3 DNA sequence: TGTGCCAGCAGCCAAGAAGGCGGGAGGATCCAAGAGACCCAGTACTTC. It is translated as CASSQEGGRIQETQYF.

This chain connects TRBV20-1 to TRBJ1-5; D is perhaps TRBD1 (5 bases). The V end was cut by 3 bases, the J end by 7 bases, with 13 bases between. Germline lookup yields CDR1 DFQATT and CDR2 SNEGSKA (reference sequence). The CDR3 covers 13 residues. CDR3 DNA sequence: TGCAGTGCTAGCCCTGGGACGAGCCAGCCCCAGCATTTT. Its translation is CSASPGTSQPQHF.

This clonotype has a handful of counts. V and J are TRBV7-8 and TRBJ2-7, with 7 bases aligning to TRBD1. Germline CDR1 reads SGHVS; CDR2 reads FQNEAQ. The junction had 3 bases not matched to a gene; V was cut back by 1 base and J by 3 bases. The CDR3 is 14 residues long. The DNA for the CDR3 is TGTGCCAGCAGCTTAGACAGGGGCTACTACGAGCAGTACTTC. Translating gives CASSLDRGYYEQYF.

This clonotype was seen more than once but under ten times. The rearrangement uses TRBV5-1 and TRBJ2-1; the D is unclear. Germline CDR1 is SGHRS and CDR2 is YFSETQ. This CDR3 region has 15 residues. V lost 1 base and J 6 bases, leaving 14 bases between the germline ends. CDR3 amino acids: CASSLFRTIINEQFF. The CDR3 DNA is TGCGCCAGCAGCTTGTTCAGGACGATAATCAATGAGCAGTTCTTC.

CDR3 amino acids: CSVVSGLGYTF. The CDR3 DNA is TGCAGCGTTGTTTCAGGGCTTGGCTACACCTTC. The chain links TRBV29-1 to TRBJ1-2, with a weak D call TRBD1 (5 bases). The CDR3 extends over 11 amino acids. The V gene's germline CDR1 is SQVTM and CDR2 ANQGSEA. Trimming took off 4 bases at V and 7 bases at J, with 10 bases between the two ends. Complete variable domain (other parts from reference TRBV29-1 and TRBJ1-2): SAVISQKPSRDICQRGTSLTIQCQVDSQVTMMFWYRQQPGQSLTLIATANQGSEATYESGFVIDKFPISRPNLTFSTLTVSNMSPEDSSIYLCSVVSGLGYTFGSGTRLTVV.

The V gene is TRBV5-6, the J gene TRBJ1-4; D is undetermined. Germline values: CDR1 SGHDT, CDR2 YYEEEE. V was cut by 2 bases and J by 8 bases, with 13 bases left in between. This CDR3 contains 14 residues. CDR3 DNA sequence: TGTGCCAGCAGCTTATCTTCTACATGGGAAAAACTGTTTTTT. Amino acid sequence: CASSLSSTWEKLFF.

In its sample, this clonotype was seen a few times. CDR3 loop: CASSYLQVRGTEAFF. In DNA form, the CDR3 reads TGTGCCAGCAGTTACCTACAAGTTCGGGGCACTGAAGCTTTCTTT. The chain employs TRBV6-5 and TRBJ1-1; D uncertain. The CDR3 is made up of 15 amino acids. Germline lookup yields CDR1 MNHEY and CDR2 SVGAGI. The germline V and J ends were trimmed by 2 bases and 4 bases, with 14 bases remaining between them.

This chain links TRBV20-1 with TRBJ2-5; no clear D. The CDR3 is made up of 12 amino acids. Germline CDR1 DFQATT, CDR2 SNEGSKA (reference sequence). V lost 3 bases and J 3 bases, leaving 8 bases between the germline ends. The CDR3 loop is CSASAQKETQYF. The DNA of the CDR3 is TGCAGTGCTAGCGCTCAGAAAGAGACCCAGTACTTC.

The V gene is TRBV18, the J gene TRBJ1-2; D is ambiguous. The CDR3 totals 15 residues. The germline V and J ends were trimmed by 2 bases and 8 bases, with 18 bases remaining between them. The germline gives CDR1 KGHSH, CDR2 LQKENI. The CDR3 spells CASSPNTGLEQGYTF. DNA for the CDR3: TGTGCCAGCTCACCAAACACCGGACTTGAGCAGGGCTACACCTTC.

This clonotype has a count of ten or more. This chain connects TRBV11-2 to TRBJ2-7; 8 bases agree with TRBD2. Germline CDR1 and CDR2: SGHAT and FQNNGV. This CDR3 has 14 amino acids. The junction had 2 bases not matched to a gene; V was cut back by 4 bases and J by 0 bases. The DNA for the CDR3 is TGTGCCAGCAGCTCCGGGACTAGCTCCTACGAGCAGTACTTC. It is translated as CASSSGTSSYEQYF.